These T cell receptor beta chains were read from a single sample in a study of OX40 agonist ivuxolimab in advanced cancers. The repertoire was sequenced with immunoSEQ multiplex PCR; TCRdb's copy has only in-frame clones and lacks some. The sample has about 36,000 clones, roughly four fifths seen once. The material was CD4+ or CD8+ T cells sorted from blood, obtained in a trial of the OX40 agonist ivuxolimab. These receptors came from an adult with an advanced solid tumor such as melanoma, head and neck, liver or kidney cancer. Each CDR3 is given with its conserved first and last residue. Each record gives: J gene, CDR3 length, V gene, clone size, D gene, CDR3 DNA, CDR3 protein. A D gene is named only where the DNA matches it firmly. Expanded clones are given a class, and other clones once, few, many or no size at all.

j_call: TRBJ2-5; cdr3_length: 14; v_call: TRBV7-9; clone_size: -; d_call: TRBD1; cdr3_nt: TGTGCCAGCAGCCCCCGGACAGGGGAAGAGACCCAGTACTTC; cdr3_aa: CASSPRTGEETQYF
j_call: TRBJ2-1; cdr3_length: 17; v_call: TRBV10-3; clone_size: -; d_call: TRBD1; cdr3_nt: TGTGCCATCAGTGAGGCCCTACAGGGGGCCGGATACAATGAGCAGTTCTTC; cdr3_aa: CAISEALQGAGYNEQFF
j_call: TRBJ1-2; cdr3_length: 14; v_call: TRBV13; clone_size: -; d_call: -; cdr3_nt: TGTGCCAGCAGCGCGGGAGGACTTAGCTATGGCTACACCTTC; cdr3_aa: CASSAGGLSYGYTF
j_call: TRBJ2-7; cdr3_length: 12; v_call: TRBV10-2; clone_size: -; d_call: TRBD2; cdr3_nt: TGCGCCAGCAGTCTAGCGGAGTACGAGCAGTACTTC; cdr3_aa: CASSLAEYEQYF
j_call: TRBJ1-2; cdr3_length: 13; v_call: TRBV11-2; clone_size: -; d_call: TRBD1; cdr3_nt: TGTGCCAGCAGCCCGGGACAGGGGGATGGCTACACCTTC; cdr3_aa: CASSPGQGDGYTF
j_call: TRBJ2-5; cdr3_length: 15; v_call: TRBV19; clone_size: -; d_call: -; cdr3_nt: TGTGCCAGTAGTATAGCGGGGGGCTCGGGTGAGACCCAGTACTTC; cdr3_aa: CASSIAGGSGETQYF
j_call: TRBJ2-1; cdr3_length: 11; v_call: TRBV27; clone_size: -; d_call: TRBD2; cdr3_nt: TGTGCCAGCAGTGGGGACTACGAGCAGTTCTTC; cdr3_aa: CASSGDYEQFF
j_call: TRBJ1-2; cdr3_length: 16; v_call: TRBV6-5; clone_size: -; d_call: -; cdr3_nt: TGTGCCAGCAGTTACTTTGGGTCGGCAGGGCCCGATGGCTACACCTTC; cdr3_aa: CASSYFGSAGPDGYTF
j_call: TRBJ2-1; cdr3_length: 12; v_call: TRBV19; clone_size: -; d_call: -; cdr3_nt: TGTGCCAGTATAGGCAGCTACAATGAGCAGTTCTTC; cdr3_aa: CASIGSYNEQFF
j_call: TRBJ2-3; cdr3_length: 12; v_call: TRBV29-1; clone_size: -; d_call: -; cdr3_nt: TGCAGCGTTGGCAAGGGCGGGGATACGCAGTATTTT; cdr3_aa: CSVGKGGDTQYF
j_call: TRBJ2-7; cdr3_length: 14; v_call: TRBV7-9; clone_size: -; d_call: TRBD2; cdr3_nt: TGTGCCAGCAGCTTCGAGGTTTGGGGAGGGGAGCAGTACTTC; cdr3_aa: CASSFEVWGGEQYF
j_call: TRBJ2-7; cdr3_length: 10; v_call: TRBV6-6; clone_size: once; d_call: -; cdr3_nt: TGTGCCAGCTTCTCCGACGAGCAGTACTTC; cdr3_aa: CASFSDEQYF
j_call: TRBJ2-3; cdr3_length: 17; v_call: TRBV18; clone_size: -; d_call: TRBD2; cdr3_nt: TGTGCCAGCTCACCCTCTGGAGGAGCGGGAGGCCCAGATACGCAGTATTTT; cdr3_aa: CASSPSGGAGGPDTQYF
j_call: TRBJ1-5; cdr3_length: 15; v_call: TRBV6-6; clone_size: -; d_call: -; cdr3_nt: TGTGCCAGCAGTCCTACTATGAATAGCAATCAGCCCCAGCATTTT; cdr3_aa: CASSPTMNSNQPQHF
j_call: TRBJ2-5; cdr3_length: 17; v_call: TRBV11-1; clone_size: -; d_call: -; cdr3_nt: TGTGCCAGCAGCTTAGCCGTTTTCGGGGGCGGCCAAGAGACCCAGTACTTC; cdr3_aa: CASSLAVFGGGQETQYF
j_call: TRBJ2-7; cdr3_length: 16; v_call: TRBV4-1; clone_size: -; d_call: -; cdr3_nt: TGCGCCAGCAGCCAAACGAGGGCACCCCGGGACCACGAGCAGTACTTC; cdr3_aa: CASSQTRAPRDHEQYF
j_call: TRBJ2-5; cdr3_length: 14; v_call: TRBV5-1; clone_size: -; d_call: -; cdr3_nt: TGCGCCAGCAGCCTTGGGGCGAACCAAGAGACCCAGTACTTC; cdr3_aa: CASSLGANQETQYF
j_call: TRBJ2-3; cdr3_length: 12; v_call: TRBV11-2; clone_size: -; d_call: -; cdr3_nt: TGTGCCAGCAGCTTAATCCCCGATACGCAGTATTTT; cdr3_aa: CASSLIPDTQYF
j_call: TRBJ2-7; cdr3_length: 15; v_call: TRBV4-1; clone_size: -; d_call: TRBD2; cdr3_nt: TGCGCCAGCAGCCAAGCGGGCGGGAGCGGGTACGAGCAGTACTTC; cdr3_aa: CASSQAGGSGYEQYF
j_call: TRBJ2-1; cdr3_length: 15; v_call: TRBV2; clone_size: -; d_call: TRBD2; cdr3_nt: TGTGCCAGCAGTAAGACTAGCCCATCCTACAATGAGCAGTTCTTC; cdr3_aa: CASSKTSPSYNEQFF
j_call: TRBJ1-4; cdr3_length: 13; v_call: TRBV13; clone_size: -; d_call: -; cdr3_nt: TGTGCCAGCAGCCCTCGGGTTAATGAAAAACTGTTTTTT; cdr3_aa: CASSPRVNEKLFF
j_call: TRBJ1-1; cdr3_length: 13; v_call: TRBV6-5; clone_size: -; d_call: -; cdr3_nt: TGTGCCAGCAGTCAGCCGGGACGGCTGGAAGCTTTCTTT; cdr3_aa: CASSQPGRLEAFF
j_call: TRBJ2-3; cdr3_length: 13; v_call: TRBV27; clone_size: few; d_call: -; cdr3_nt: TGTGCCAGCAGTCCCCGGACCACAGATACGCAGTATTTT; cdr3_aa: CASSPRTTDTQYF
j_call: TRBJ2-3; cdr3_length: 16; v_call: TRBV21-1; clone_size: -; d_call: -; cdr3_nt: TGTGCCAGCAGCAAAGATGTTATAGGACTAAGGGATACGCAGTATTTT; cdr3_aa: CASSKDVIGLRDTQYF
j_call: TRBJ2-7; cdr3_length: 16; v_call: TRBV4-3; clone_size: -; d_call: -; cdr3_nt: TGCGCCAGCAGCGAGAGTTCCGGGACGGACACCTACGAGCAGTACTTC; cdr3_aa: CASSESSGTDTYEQYF
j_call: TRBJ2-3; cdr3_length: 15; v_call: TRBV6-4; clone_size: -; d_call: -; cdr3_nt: TGTGCCAGCAGTGACTCTAGCGGACCCACAGATACGCAGTATTTT; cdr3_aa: CASSDSSGPTDTQYF
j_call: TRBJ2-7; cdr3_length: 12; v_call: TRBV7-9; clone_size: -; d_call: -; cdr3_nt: TGTGCCAGCAGCCCAGACGGCTACGAGCAGTACTTC; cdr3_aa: CASSPDGYEQYF
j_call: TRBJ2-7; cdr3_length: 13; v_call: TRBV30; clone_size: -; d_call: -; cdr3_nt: TGTGCCTGGAGTGTACTGGGTCTCGGCGAGCAGTACTTC; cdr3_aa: CAWSVLGLGEQYF
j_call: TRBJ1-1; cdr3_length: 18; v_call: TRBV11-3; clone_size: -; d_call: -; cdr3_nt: TGTGCCAGCAGCTTAGGGTTCGGGGGGCACAACCCGCACACTGAAGCTTTCTTT; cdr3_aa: CASSLGFGGHNPHTEAFF
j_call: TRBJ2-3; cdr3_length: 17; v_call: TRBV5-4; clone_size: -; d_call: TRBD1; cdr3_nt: TGTGCCAGCAGCCAGTTTGCGACAGGGATTGGCACAGATACGCAGTATTTT; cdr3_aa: CASSQFATGIGTDTQYF
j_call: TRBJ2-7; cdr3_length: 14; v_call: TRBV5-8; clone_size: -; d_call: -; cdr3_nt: TGTGCCAGCAGCTTGTATCTGAATTCCTACGAGCAGTACTTC; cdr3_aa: CASSLYLNSYEQYF